Listed below are T cell receptor beta chains from one sample, sequenced in a study of blood T cell repertoires in COVID-19. Here immunoSEQ multiplex PCR was the method, and the copy in TCRdb shows in-frame clones only, minus some. The repertoire holds around 280,000 clones, with around four fifths as singletons. The sample taken for sequencing was peripheral blood. These receptors all stem from a woman in her forties or fifties with active or convalescent COVID-19. CDR3s include the opening cysteine and the closing phenylalanine or tryptophan. The order of the fields is clone size, CDR3 length, J gene, V gene, D gene, CDR3 DNA, CDR3 protein. The D gene is left open where the match is weak. A row's size may be missing; if present it is once, few, many or a size class.

size: -; length: 18; J: TRBJ2-1; V: TRBV5-4; D: TRBD2; DNA: TGTGCCAGCAGCCACCATCAGGGAGGGAGGAGGTCCTACAATGAGCAGTTCTTC; CDR3: CASSHHQGGRRSYNEQFF
size: many; length: 14; J: TRBJ2-1; V: TRBV11-2; D: TRBD1; DNA: TGTGCCAGCAGCTTTGCCGGGACAGTTAATGAGCAGTTCTTC; CDR3: CASSFAGTVNEQFF
size: -; length: 13; J: TRBJ2-7; V: TRBV27; D: -; DNA: TGTGCCAGCAGCGAGACTGCGCACTACGAGCAGTACTTC; CDR3: CASSETAHYEQYF
size: -; length: 15; J: TRBJ1-1; V: TRBV6-2/TRBV6-3; D: TRBD1; DNA: TGTGCCAGCAGCCCAGGGGGACATTTGAACACTGAAGCTTTCTTT; CDR3: CASSPGGHLNTEAFF
size: -; length: 14; J: TRBJ2-1; V: TRBV4-1; D: -; DNA: TGCGCCAGCAGCCAAGGCATGTTAGCTAGTGAGCAGTTCTTC; CDR3: CASSQGMLASEQFF
size: -; length: 16; J: TRBJ2-1; V: TRBV10-2; D: TRBD2; DNA: TGCGCCAGCAGGGGACTAGCGGGAGGGGCCTACAATGAGCAGTTCTTC; CDR3: CASRGLAGGAYNEQFF
size: -; length: 14; J: TRBJ2-1; V: TRBV9; D: -; DNA: TGTGCCAGCAGCGTCGGTATCTCCTACAATGAGCAGTTCTTC; CDR3: CASSVGISYNEQFF
size: -; length: 14; J: TRBJ1-2; V: TRBV5-5; D: TRBD1; DNA: TGTGCCAGCAGCTGGACAGGGGAGGGACTAAGCTACACCTTC; CDR3: CASSWTGEGLSYTF
size: -; length: 15; J: TRBJ2-2; V: TRBV15; D: -; DNA: TGTGCCACCAGCAGAGGTGGGAGTGACACCGGGGAGCTGTTTTTT; CDR3: CATSRGGSDTGELFF
size: -; length: 19; J: TRBJ2-3; V: TRBV24-1; D: TRBD2; DNA: TGTGCCACCAGTGATTTAAATAATCCAGGGAGGGGATTCACAGATACGCAGTATTTT; CDR3: CATSDLNNPGRGFTDTQYF
size: -; length: 13; J: TRBJ2-3; V: TRBV18; D: -; DNA: TGTGCCAGCTCACCCGGGTTCGCAGATACGCAGTATTTT; CDR3: CASSPGFADTQYF
size: -; length: 20; J: TRBJ1-4; V: TRBV6-1; D: TRBD1; DNA: TGTGCCAGCAGTGGGGCCTTAGGGACAGGGGGTTATGGTGCTAATGAAAAACTGTTTTTT; CDR3: CASSGALGTGGYGANEKLFF
size: -; length: 17; J: TRBJ2-3; V: TRBV6-1; D: TRBD2; DNA: TGTGCCAGCAGTGTCTCGGGGACTAGCGGGAGACCAGATACGCAGTATTTT; CDR3: CASSVSGTSGRPDTQYF
size: -; length: 15; J: TRBJ2-3; V: TRBV29-1; D: -; DNA: TGCAGCGCCAAGTTGTACCGGACTAGCACAGATACGCAGTATTTT; CDR3: CSAKLYRTSTDTQYF
size: -; length: 15; J: TRBJ2-4; V: TRBV3-1/TRBV3-2; D: -; DNA: TGTGCCAGCAGCCAAGTCTTCGGAGCCAAAAACATTCAGTACTTC; CDR3: CASSQVFGAKNIQYF
size: -; length: 15; J: TRBJ2-7; V: TRBV11-2; D: TRBD2; DNA: TGTGCCAGCAGCTTATATAGCGGGAGTACCTACGAGCAGTACTTC; CDR3: CASSLYSGSTYEQYF
size: -; length: 13; J: TRBJ1-1; V: TRBV19; D: -; DNA: TGTGCCAGTAGTAAAGGCCTAAACAGGGAAGCTTTCTTT; CDR3: CASSKGLNREAFF
size: -; length: 15; J: TRBJ2-7; V: TRBV9; D: -; DNA: TGTGCCAGCAGCGCCTCGGGACTCTTGTCCTACGAGCAGTACTTC; CDR3: CASSASGLLSYEQYF
size: -; length: 15; J: TRBJ2-3; V: TRBV19; D: TRBD1; DNA: TGTGCCAGTAGTATACGACAGGGAGGCACAGATACGCAGTATTTT; CDR3: CASSIRQGGTDTQYF
size: -; length: 13; J: TRBJ2-1; V: TRBV2; D: TRBD2; DNA: TGTGCCAGCACATTTGCTAGCGGCAATGAGCAGTTCTTC; CDR3: CASTFASGNEQFF
size: -; length: 15; J: TRBJ2-1; V: TRBV6-2/TRBV6-3; D: -; DNA: TGTGCCAGCAGCATCGACGGGAGCTCCTACAATGAGCAGTTCTTC; CDR3: CASSIDGSSYNEQFF
size: -; length: 13; J: TRBJ2-1; V: TRBV5-5; D: -; DNA: TGTGCCAGCAGCCGTCCAGGTTACAATGAGCAGTTCTTC; CDR3: CASSRPGYNEQFF